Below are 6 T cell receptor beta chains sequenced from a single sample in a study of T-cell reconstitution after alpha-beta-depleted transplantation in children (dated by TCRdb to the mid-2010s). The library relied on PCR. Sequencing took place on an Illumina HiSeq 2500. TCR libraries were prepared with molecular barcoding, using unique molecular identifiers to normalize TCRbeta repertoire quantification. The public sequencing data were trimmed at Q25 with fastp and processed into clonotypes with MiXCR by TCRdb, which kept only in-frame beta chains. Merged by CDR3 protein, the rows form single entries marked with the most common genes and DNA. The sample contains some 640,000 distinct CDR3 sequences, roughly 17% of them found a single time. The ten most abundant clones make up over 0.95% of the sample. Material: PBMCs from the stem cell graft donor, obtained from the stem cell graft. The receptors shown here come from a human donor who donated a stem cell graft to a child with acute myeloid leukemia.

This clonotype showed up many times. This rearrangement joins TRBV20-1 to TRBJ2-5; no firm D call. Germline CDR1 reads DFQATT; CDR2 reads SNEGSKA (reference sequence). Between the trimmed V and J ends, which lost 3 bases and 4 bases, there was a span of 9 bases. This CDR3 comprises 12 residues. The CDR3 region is CSASSPRETQYF. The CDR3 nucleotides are TGCAGTGCTAGTTCCCCTCGAGAGACCCAGTACTTC.

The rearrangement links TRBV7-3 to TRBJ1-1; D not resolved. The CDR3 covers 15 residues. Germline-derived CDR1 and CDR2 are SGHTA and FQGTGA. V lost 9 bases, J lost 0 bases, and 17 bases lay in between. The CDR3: CASKKDVRVNTEAFF. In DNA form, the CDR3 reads TGTGCCAGTAAAAAGGACGTTCGCGTGAACACTGAAGCTTTCTTT. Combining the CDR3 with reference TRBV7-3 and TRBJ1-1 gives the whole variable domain GAGVSQTPSNKVTEKGKYVELRCDPISGHTALYWYRQSLGQGPEFLIYFQGTGAADDSGLPNDRFFAVRPEGSVSTLKIQRTERGDSAVYLCASKKDVRVNTEAFFGQGTRLTVV.

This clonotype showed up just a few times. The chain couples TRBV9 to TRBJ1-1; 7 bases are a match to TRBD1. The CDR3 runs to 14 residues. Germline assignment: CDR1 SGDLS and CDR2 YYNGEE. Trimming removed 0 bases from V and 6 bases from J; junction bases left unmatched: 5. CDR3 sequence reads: CASSVAGGTAEAFF. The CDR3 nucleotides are TGTGCCAGCAGCGTAGCTGGAGGGACAGCTGAAGCTTTCTTT.

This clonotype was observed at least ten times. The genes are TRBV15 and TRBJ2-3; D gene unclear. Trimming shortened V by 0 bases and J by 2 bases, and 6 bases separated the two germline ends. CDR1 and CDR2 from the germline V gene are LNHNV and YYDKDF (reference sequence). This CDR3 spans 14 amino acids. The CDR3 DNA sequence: TGTGCCACCAGCAGAGACAGTCACACAGATACGCAGTATTTT. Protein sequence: CATSRDSHTDTQYF.

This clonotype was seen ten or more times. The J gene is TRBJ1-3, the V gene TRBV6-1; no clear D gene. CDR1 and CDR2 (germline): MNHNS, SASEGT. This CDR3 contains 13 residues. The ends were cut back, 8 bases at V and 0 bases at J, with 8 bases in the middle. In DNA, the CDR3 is TGTGCCAGCCGGAGTGGCTCTGGAAACACCATATATTTT. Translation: CASRSGSGNTIYF.

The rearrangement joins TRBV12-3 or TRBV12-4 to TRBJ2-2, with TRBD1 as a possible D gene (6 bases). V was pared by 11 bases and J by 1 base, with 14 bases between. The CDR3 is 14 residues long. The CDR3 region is CAFAGTLNTGELFF. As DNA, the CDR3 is TGTGCCTTCGCCGGGACATTGAACACCGGGGAGCTGTTTTTT.